The 5 T cell receptor beta chains below come from one sample, sequenced in a study of spatial heterogeneity in lung cancer. Findings and caveats of the study: For expanded intratumoral alpha and beta TCRs, counts tracked tumor mutation counts.

Described time point: sample taken at primary tumor resection. Their antigen targets remain unknown. MiXCR, applied by TCRdb to the 5' RACE reads, yields one record per CDR3 protein. The sample contains around 15,000 distinct CDR3 sequences, approximately 6.8% of which appear only once. The starting material was lung tumor tissue, obtained at surgery. These receptor sequences come from a female donor with early-stage non-small cell lung cancer.

This clonotype was counted ten times or more. For a library built for alpha chains, this beta chain is a stray read; little rests on its size. CDR3 amino acids: CASSGTGDRNSPLHF. CDR3 in DNA: TGTGCCAGCAGTGGGACAGGGGATCGGAATTCACCCCTCCACTTT. The gene calls are TRBV28 and TRBJ1-6; 10 nucleotides line up with TRBD1. The ends lost 5 bases at V and 7 bases at J; junction bases unmatched: 5. Germline CDR1 reads MDHEN; CDR2 reads SYDVKM. The CDR3 spans 15 residues.

This clonotype was counted only a few times. This sequence may be a read error, since a much larger clone differs from it by one base. Because this beta chain is a stray read in a library intended to capture alpha chains, its abundance should not be given much weight. The chain couples TRBV5-1 to TRBJ2-1; no reliable D call. V lost 0 bases and J lost 6, with 4 bases in between. The length of the CDR3 is 12 residues. Germline V lookup: CDR1 SGHRS, CDR2 YFSETQ. The CDR3 region has the DNA TGCGCCAGCAGCTTGGCCGGCAATGAGCAGTTCTTC. This gives the protein CASSLAGNEQFF. Looking up the rest from reference TRBV5-1 and TRBJ2-1 gives the full variable domain: KAGVTQTPRYLIKTRGQQVTLSCSPISGHRSVSWYQQTPGQGLQFLFEYFSETQRNKGNFPGRFSGRQFSNSRSEMNVSTLELGDSALYLCASSLAGNEQFFGPGTRLTVL.

This clonotype was observed at least ten times. Since it is a stray read in a library aimed at alpha chains, this beta chain has a size that is not meaningful. The gene calls are TRBV29-1 and TRBJ1-1; D perhaps matches TRBD1 (5 bases). Germline V gene data show CDR1 as SQVTM and CDR2 as ANQGSEA. This CDR3 spans 13 amino acids. V gave up 7 bases and J gave up 4 bases, with 16 bases separating them. The chain's CDR3 is CSGHEQGGTEAFF. The DNA of the CDR3 is TGCAGCGGGCATGAGCAGGGAGGCACTGAAGCTTTCTTT.

This clonotype was detected only a few times. This beta chain is a stray read from a library made for alpha chains; its abundance is not meaningful. This chain connects TRBV7-9 to TRBJ2-5; 8 bases fit TRBD1. The CDR3 covers 15 residues. Looked up from germline, CDR1 is SEHNR and CDR2 is FQNEAQ (reference sequence). The junction had 8 bases not matched to a gene; V was cut back by 5 bases and J by 3 bases. The CDR3 protein is CASSPTGEHKETQYF. The CDR3 DNA sequence: TGTGCCAGCAGCCCGACAGGGGAGCATAAAGAGACCCAGTACTTC. Supplemented by reference TRBV7-9 and TRBJ2-5, the full variable domain reads DTGVSQNPRHKITKRGQNVTFRCDPISEHNRLYWYRQTLGQGPEFLTYFQNEAQLEKSRLLSDRFSAERPKGSFSTLEIQRTEQGDSAMYLCASSPTGEHKETQYFGPGTRLLVL.

With respect to this clonotype: This beta chain turned up in a library designed for alpha chains; as an off-target read, its abundance says little. The chain carries TRBV6-6 and TRBJ1-3; D uncertain. V was cut by 5 bases and J by 1 base, with 15 bases left in between. CDR3 size: 16 residues. CDR1 and CDR2 (germline): MNHNY, SVGAGI (reference sequence). The CDR3, as DNA: TGTGCCAGCAGTAAACTGGGAATACGGTCTGGAAACACCATATATTTT. This sequence encodes CASSKLGIRSGNTIYF.